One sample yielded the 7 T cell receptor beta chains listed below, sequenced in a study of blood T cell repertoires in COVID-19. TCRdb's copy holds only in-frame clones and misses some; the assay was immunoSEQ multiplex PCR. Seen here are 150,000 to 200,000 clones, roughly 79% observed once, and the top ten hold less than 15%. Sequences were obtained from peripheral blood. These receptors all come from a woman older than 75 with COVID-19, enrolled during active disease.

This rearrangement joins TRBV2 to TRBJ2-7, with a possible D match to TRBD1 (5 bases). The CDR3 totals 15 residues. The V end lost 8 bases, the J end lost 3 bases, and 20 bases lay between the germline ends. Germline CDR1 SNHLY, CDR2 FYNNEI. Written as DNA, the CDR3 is TGTGCCAGCTCAACTCGACAGTCCAGAATCTACGAGCAGTACTTC. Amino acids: CASSTRQSRIYEQYF.

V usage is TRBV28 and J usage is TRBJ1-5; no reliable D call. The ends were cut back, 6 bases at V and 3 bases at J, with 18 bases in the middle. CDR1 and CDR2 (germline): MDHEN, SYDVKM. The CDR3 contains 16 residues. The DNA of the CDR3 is TGTGCCAGCAGACCTGGAGGGTTACGTCCCAATCAGCCCCAGCATTTT. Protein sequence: CASRPGGLRPNQPQHF.

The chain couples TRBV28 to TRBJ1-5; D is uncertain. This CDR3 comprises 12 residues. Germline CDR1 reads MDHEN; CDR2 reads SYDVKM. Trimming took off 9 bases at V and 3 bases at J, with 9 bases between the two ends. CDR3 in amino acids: CASGLNNQPQHF. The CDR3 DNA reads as TGTGCCAGTGGACTTAACAATCAGCCCCAGCATTTT.

The CDR3 DNA sequence: TGTGCCAGCAGAATCACCGGGACAGGCTATGGCTACACCTTC. This codes for CASRITGTGYGYTF. The rearrangement uses TRBV7-9 and TRBJ1-2; 8 bases map to TRBD1. The CDR3 covers 14 residues. From germline, CDR1 is SEHNR and CDR2 FQNEAQ (reference sequence). V was clipped by 6 bases and J by 4 bases; unmatched bases: 7.

CDR3 in amino acids: CASRDYRDSTGELFF. As DNA, the CDR3 is TGTGCCAGCAGGGATTACAGGGATAGCACCGGGGAGCTGTTTTTT. This sequence joins TRBV6-5 and TRBJ2-2, with D perhaps matching TRBD1 (6 bases). The CDR3 length is 15 residues. The V end lost 6 bases, the J end lost 4 bases, and 15 bases lay between the germline ends. Germline V gives CDR1 MNHEY, CDR2 SVGAGI.

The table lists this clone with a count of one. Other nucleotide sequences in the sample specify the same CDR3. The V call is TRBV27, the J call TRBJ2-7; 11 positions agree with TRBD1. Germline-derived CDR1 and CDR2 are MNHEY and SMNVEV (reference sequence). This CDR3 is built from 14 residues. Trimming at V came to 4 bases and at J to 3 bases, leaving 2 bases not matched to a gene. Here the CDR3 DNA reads TGTGCCAGCAGTTCAGGGACAGGGGGCTACGAGCAGTACTTC. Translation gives CASSSGTGGYEQYF.

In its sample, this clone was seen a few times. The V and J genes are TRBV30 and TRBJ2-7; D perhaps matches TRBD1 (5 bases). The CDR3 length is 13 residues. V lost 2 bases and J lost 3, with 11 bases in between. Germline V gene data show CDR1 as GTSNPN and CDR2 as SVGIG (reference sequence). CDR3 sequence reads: CAWSSGLHYEQYF. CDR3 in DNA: TGTGCCTGGAGTTCAGGGTTGCACTACGAGCAGTACTTC.